Below, 27 T cell receptor beta chains from the same sample are listed, as sequenced in a study of blood T cells in healthy people across ages. Alongside a J-beta primer mix, a sample-barcoded 5' primer served in a second PCR lasting roughly 6 to 12 cycles. Each CDR3 protein is one row after TCRdb ran MiXCR on the 5' RACE reads. The sample shows around 800,000 distinct CDR3 sequences, 35% to 60% of them seen only once. What was sequenced was blood. These receptors were taken from a man aged 80 or over in good health.

The chain uses TRBV12-3 or TRBV12-4 and TRBJ2-7; weak D call: TRBD2 (6 bases). This CDR3 region has 14 residues. V lost 3 bases and J 7 bases, leaving 16 bases between the germline ends. For the CDR3, the DNA is TGTGCCAGCAGTTTCGGGGAGGACTACAATGAGCAGTACTTC. Amino acid sequence: CASSFGEDYNEQYF.

V is TRBV15 and J is TRBJ2-5; tentatively, D is TRBD2 (7 bases). The J call is uncertain, as TRBJ2-7 better fits the DNA end. The CDR3 loop spans 15 amino acids. The germline V gene encodes CDR1 LNHNV and CDR2 YYDKDF (reference sequence). CDR3 amino acids: CATSGGSTGWYEQYF. CDR3 bases: TGTGCCACCAGCGGCGGGAGTACAGGGTGGTACGAGCAGTACTTC.

The gene calls are TRBV10-3 and TRBJ2-3; 7 bases are shared with TRBD1. This CDR3 comprises 19 residues. The ends lost 2 bases at V and 0 bases at J; junction bases unmatched: 14. Germline V gene lookup returns CDR1 ENHRY and CDR2 SYGVKD. The CDR3 DNA follows: TGTGCCATCAGTGAGCCCGCCAACCCAAAGACAGGGAGCACAGATACGCAGTATTTT. Translating gives CAISEPANPKTGSTDTQYF.

As concerns this clonotype: Given a much more abundant clone one base away, this may be a read error. The chain employs TRBV11-2 and TRBJ2-7; D gene unclear. CDR3 size: 13 residues. Germline CDR1 and CDR2: SGHAT and FQNNGV. CDR3 bases: TGTGCCAGCAGCTTAGAGAGAGCCTACGGGCAGTACTTC. Translated, it gives CASSLERAYGQYF. The variable domain in full, with the rest retrieved from reference TRBV11-2 and TRBJ2-7, is EAGVAQSPRYKIIEKRQSVAFWCNPISGHATLYWYQQILGQGPKLLIQFQNNGVVDDSQLPKDRFSAERLKGVDSTLKIQPAKLEDSAVYLCASSLERAYGQYFGPGTRLTVT.

The chain combines TRBV7-2 with TRBJ2-3; D may match TRBD1 or TRBD2 (6 bases each). This CDR3 is 16 amino acids long. Germline values: CDR1 SGHTA, CDR2 FQGNSA. Trimming stripped 1 base from V and 3 bases from J, with 14 bases between. Here the CDR3 DNA reads TGTGCCAGCAGCTTAGATCCGGCGGGACAAACAGATACGCAGTATTTT. Translation: CASSLDPAGQTDTQYF.

In regard to this clonotype: This may be a read error: a much more frequent sequence differs by one nucleotide. The chain uses TRBV7-2 and TRBJ2-7, with 8 bases aligning to TRBD2. The CDR3 is 15 residues long. Germline V gene lookup returns CDR1 SGHTA and CDR2 FQGNSA. The V and J ends lost 5 bases and 7 bases, in that order; junction bases with no gene match: 13. CDR3 protein: CASSGRTSWDNEQYF. Here the CDR3 DNA reads TGTGCCAGCAGCGGACGGACTAGCTGGGACAATGAGCAGTACTTC.

To note about this clonotype: This likely comes from a read error, as the CDR3 has no conserved phenylalanine or tryptophan at its end. This chain joins TRBV20-1 and TRBJ2-7; D call uncertain. V was shortened by 3 bases and J by 2 bases, with 8 bases between the two germline ends. The CDR3 is 12 residues long. Germline CDR1 is DFQATT and CDR2 is SNEGSKA (reference sequence). The CDR3 DNA reads as TGCAGTGCTAGTTTAAGAACCTACGAGCAGTACTTA. This encodes CSASLRTYEQYL.

The count of this clonotype is one. The chain joins TRBV3-1 to TRBJ2-5; 7 bases map to TRBD2. From germline, CDR1 is LGHDT and CDR2 YNNKEL (reference sequence). The CDR3 spans 13 residues. The V gene end was trimmed by 5 bases and the J gene end by 5 bases; junction bases not matched to a gene: 5. The CDR3 DNA is TGTGCCAGCAGCGATGGACTAGTGGAGACCCAGTACTTC. Protein sequence: CASSDGLVETQYF.

The chain carries TRBV4-1 and TRBJ1-6; D gene uncertain. CDR3 length: 15 residues. Germline-derived CDR1 and CDR2 are MGHRA and YSYEKL. Trimming stripped 0 bases from V and 7 bases from J, with 10 bases between. The CDR3 reads CASSQDHVLNSPLHF. CDR3 in DNA: TGCGCCAGCAGCCAAGATCACGTTCTGAATTCACCCCTCCACTTT.

This clonotype was found once. This rearrangement joins TRBV29-1 to TRBJ1-2; D unresolved. The CDR3 consists of 12 residues. Germline CDR1 SQVTM, CDR2 ANQGSEA. V gave up 6 bases and J gave up 1 base, with 9 bases separating them. The CDR3 DNA is TGCAGCGTCGAGCAGTTTAACTATGGCTACACCTTC. Its protein product is CSVEQFNYGYTF.

This clonotype has more than one count but fewer than ten. The chain recombines TRBV13 with TRBJ2-4, with 9 nucleotides matching TRBD2. Matching the DNA end better, TRBJ2-7 makes the J call doubtful. This CDR3 is 15 amino acids long. Germline CDR1 and CDR2: PRHDT and FYEKMQ (reference sequence). The CDR3 DNA reads TGTGCCAGCAGCCTGCAGAGCGGGAGGTCCTACGAGCAGTACTTC. Its translation is CASSLQSGRSYEQYF.

The V gene is TRBV6-6, the J gene TRBJ2-2, with D maybe TRBD1 (6 bases). The V end was cut by 0 bases, the J end by 1 base, with 6 bases between. The CDR3 has 15 residues. CDR1 and CDR2 (germline): MNHNY, SVGAGI (reference sequence). The CDR3 spells CASSYSGGNTGELFF. CDR3 DNA: TGTGCCAGCAGTTACTCAGGGGGGAACACCGGGGAGCTGTTTTTT.

The chain joins TRBV20-1 to TRBJ2-3; TRBD1 aligns across 7 bases. The CDR3 totals 15 residues. The V gene end was trimmed by 4 bases and the J gene end by 1 base; junction bases not matched to a gene: 8. The germline CDR1 and CDR2 sequences are DFQATT and SNEGSKA (reference sequence). DNA for the CDR3: TGCAGTGCTAAGGCGCCAGGGGGAGGCACAGATACGCAGTATTTT. This gives the protein CSAKAPGGGTDTQYF.

V and J are TRBV9 and TRBJ2-1, with 8 bases lining up with TRBD2. The CDR3 consists of 15 residues. The junction had 8 bases not matched to a gene; V was cut back by 2 bases and J by 7 bases. Germline V gene sequence: CDR1 SGDLS, CDR2 YYNGEE. CDR3 amino acids: CASSVLAGGGNEQFF. The CDR3, as DNA: TGTGCCAGCAGCGTCCTAGCGGGCGGTGGGAATGAGCAGTTCTTC.

The V call is TRBV20-1, the J call TRBJ1-2; D is perhaps TRBD1 (5 bases). The germline V gene has CDR1 DFQATT and CDR2 SNEGSKA (reference sequence). The CDR3 runs to 12 residues. The V end was cut by 3 bases, the J end by 6 bases, with 11 bases between. The CDR3 sequence: CSARGRADGYTF. The CDR3 DNA reads as TGCAGTGCTAGGGGCAGGGCCGATGGCTACACCTTC.

This clonotype was recorded many times. The chain is built from TRBV12-3 or TRBV12-4 and TRBJ2-5, with a weak D call TRBD2 (5 bases). The germline V and J ends were trimmed by 8 bases and 11 bases, with 27 bases remaining between them. The CDR3 contains 15 residues. As DNA, the CDR3 is TGTGCCAGCTGTAACGCAGGCCGGATGGGTGGGGAGCAGTACTTC. Amino acid sequence: CASCNAGRMGGEQYF.

J is TRBJ2-5 and V is TRBV9; D may be TRBD2 (6 bases). The CDR3 runs 14 residues. With 0 bases removed from V and 5 bases from J, the gap between germline ends came to 11 bases. In germline, CDR1 is SGDLS, CDR2 YYNGEE. In nucleotides, the CDR3 is TGTGCCAGCAGCGTAGCCGCGGGGCTCGAGACCCAGTACTTC. Translated: CASSVAAGLETQYF.

This clonotype was recorded once. This chain uses TRBV6-6 with TRBJ2-5, with D perhaps TRBD2 (6 bases). The DNA matches TRBJ2-7 better at its end, which makes the J call doubtful. Per the germline V gene, CDR1 is MNHNY and CDR2 is SVGAGI (reference sequence). The CDR3 consists of 15 residues. The CDR3 here is CASSYASGSAHEQYF. CDR3 nucleotide sequence: TGTGCCAGCAGTTACGCGTCCGGGAGCGCCCACGAGCAGTACTTC.

A note on this clonotype: An end of the junction differs from the germline gene, which may be a read error. J is TRBJ2-5 and V is TRBV12-3 or TRBV12-4, with D maybe TRBD2 (5 bases). The CDR3 loop spans 14 amino acids. The CDR3 DNA is TGTGCCAGCGGTTTAGTGTTTAAGGAGGCCCAGCAGTACTTC. Its protein product is CASGLVFKEAQQYF.

The rearrangement links TRBV20-1 to TRBJ1-1; D call uncertain. CDR3 length: 11 amino acids. Germline V CDR1 and CDR2: DFQATT, SNEGSKA (reference sequence). The V and J ends lost 2 bases and 8 bases respectively, with 9 bases between them. This chain's CDR3 is CSARPTVEAFF. The CDR3 bases are TGCAGTGCTAGACCGACGGTCGAAGCTTTCTTT.

The rearrangement links TRBV28 to TRBJ2-5; no definite D call. Trimming removed 6 bases from V and 5 bases from J, with 10 bases in between. Germline V gene lookup returns CDR1 MDHEN and CDR2 SYDVKM. This CDR3 is 12 amino acids long. In nucleotides, the CDR3 is TGTGCCAGCAGCCCTGGGCGGGAGACCCAGTACTTC. Encoded protein: CASSPGRETQYF.

The chain links TRBV6-2 or TRBV6-3 to TRBJ2-7; 7 bases line up with TRBD2. Germline V lookup: CDR1 MNHEY, CDR2 SVGEGT. This CDR3 has 15 residues. J gave up 1 base and V 5 bases, and 8 bases lay outside the gene matches. The CDR3 nucleotides read TGTGCCAGCAGTGCCCGGGACGGGGGGTCCTACGAGCAGTACTTC. This encodes CASSARDGGSYEQYF.

This chain uses TRBV18 with TRBJ2-5, with D tentatively TRBD2 (6 bases). The CDR3 runs to 15 residues. Germline V gives CDR1 KGHSH, CDR2 LQKENI. V was shortened by 0 bases and J by 2 bases, with 10 bases between the two germline ends. The CDR3 coding sequence is TGTGCCAGCTCACCACCCAGGGCGGGACAAGAGACCCAGTACTTC. Encoded protein: CASSPPRAGQETQYF.

CDR3 in DNA: TGTGCCACCAGCAGAGATAAGGGGGCCGGTCAGCCCCAGCATTTT. Amino acids: CATSRDKGAGQPQHF. The rearrangement joins TRBV15 to TRBJ1-5; 7 bases match TRBD1. CDR3 length: 15 residues. Germline values: CDR1 LNHNV, CDR2 YYDKDF (reference sequence). V lost 0 bases and J lost 6; bases outside the gene matches: 5.

This clonotype turned up a few times. The chain has TRBV10-2 and TRBJ2-3, with TRBD2 identical over 8 bases. The CDR3 covers 14 residues. Germline CDR1 WSHSY, CDR2 SAAADI. V was clipped by 6 bases and J by 6 bases; unmatched bases: 8. The CDR3 is CASRTSALGDTQYF. CDR3 DNA: TGCGCCAGCAGGACTAGCGCCCTCGGGGATACGCAGTATTTT.

The rearrangement joins TRBV5-1 to TRBJ2-4; 9 bases match TRBD1. The CDR3 spans 14 residues. Losses at the gene ends were 4 bases for V and 5 bases for J; bases not matched to a gene: 4. Germline CDR1 reads SGHRS; CDR2 reads YFSETQ. DNA for the CDR3: TGCGCCAGCAGCACAGGGGGCGGCGAAAACATTCAGTACTTC. Protein: CASSTGGGENIQYF.

The chain uses TRBV28 and TRBJ2-1; no clear D gene. This CDR3 contains 13 residues. Trimming left V 2 bases short and J 7 bases short, with 9 bases between. Germline CDR1 MDHEN, CDR2 SYDVKM. CDR3 in amino acids: CASSLNHKNEQFF. The DNA of the CDR3 is TGTGCCAGCAGTTTAAATCACAAGAATGAGCAGTTCTTC.